The 17 T cell receptor beta chains below come from one sample, sequenced in a study of identical twins. TCRdb redid the calling of the 5' RACE reads with MiXCR, one entry per CDR3 protein. The data show about 100,000 distinct CDR3 sequences, under 6.5% seen once. The material sequenced was memory T cells sorted from blood. Receptor source: a woman in her forties or fifties in good health.

Notes on this clonotype: Germline and junction disagree at one end, which may indicate a read error. The chain joins TRBV5-4 to TRBJ1-2; D not certain. Germline CDR1 reads SGHNT; CDR2 reads YYREEE (reference sequence). The length of the CDR3 is 16 residues. CDR3 in DNA: TGTGCCAGCAGGTTGGCGGCGCCCAGGCAGACCTATGGCTACACCTTC. Encoded protein: CASRLAAPRQTYGYTF.

This clonotype was seen ten or more times. The chain joins TRBV7-8 to TRBJ2-2; D not certain. CDR3 length equals 13 residues. V was clipped by 5 bases and J by 5 bases, with 9 bases between them. CDR1 and CDR2 from the germline V gene are SGHVS and FQNEAQ. CDR3 in DNA: TGTGCCAGCAGCCTGAGTTGGACCGGGGAGCTGTTTTTT. As protein: CASSLSWTGELFF.

Points on this clonotype: This may arise from a read error, as a much more abundant clone is one base away. The genes are TRBV4-1 and TRBJ2-5; D not certain. Germline CDR1 reads MGHRA; CDR2 reads YSYEKL. The CDR3 is 16 amino acids. This chain's CDR3 is CASNQGSRVLEETQYF. Here the CDR3 DNA reads TGCGCCAGCAACCAAGGAAGCCGGGTCTTAGAAGAGACCCAGTACTTC.

There are many counts of this clonotype. This chain joins TRBV20-1 and TRBJ1-6; 8 bases are shared with TRBD1. This CDR3 contains 16 residues. Germline V lookup: CDR1 DFQATT, CDR2 SNEGSKA (reference sequence). V shed 5 bases, J shed 0 bases, and the junction held 6 bases outside the gene matches. This CDR3 reads CSAQSTGGSYNSPLHF. Here the CDR3 DNA reads TGCAGTGCTCAGTCCACAGGGGGCTCCTATAATTCACCCCTCCACTTT.

This clonotype was counted between two and nine times. The V gene is TRBV6-1, the J gene TRBJ2-3; D is possibly TRBD2 (6 bases). The CDR3 spans 14 residues. The germline V gene has CDR1 MNHNS and CDR2 SASEGT. V shed 6 bases and J shed 10 bases, with 20 bases lying between them. The CDR3 DNA reads TGTGCCAGCAGGACTAGTCCAAGAGACTTTGCGCAGTATTTT. It encodes CASRTSPRDFAQYF.

This clonotype showed up many times. V gene TRBV12-3 or TRBV12-4 combines with J gene TRBJ1-5; 8 bases agree with TRBD1. V lost 5 bases and J lost 6; bases outside the gene matches: 9. CDR3 length equals 15 residues. CDR3 nucleotide sequence: TGTGCCAGCAGTACCGGACAGGGTGGAGTTCAGCCCCAGCATTTT. Translating it yields CASSTGQGGVQPQHF.

This clonotype occurred many times. This chain links TRBV20-1 with TRBJ2-1; D gene ambiguous. Trimming took off 6 bases at V and 7 bases at J, with 10 bases between the two ends. The germline gives CDR1 DFQATT, CDR2 SNEGSKA (reference sequence). The CDR3 extends over 11 amino acids. CDR3 loop: CSAYFGNEQFF. In DNA, the CDR3 is TGCAGTGCATATTTCGGAAATGAGCAGTTCTTC.

The chain uses TRBV5-1 and TRBJ2-5; maybe TRBD1 (6 bases). Trimming stripped 4 bases from V and 7 bases from J, with 23 bases between. CDR3 length: 16 residues. CDR1 SGHRS and CDR2 YFSETQ come from the germline V gene. CDR3 in amino acids: CASSPRATGKSATQYF. CDR3 coding DNA: TGCGCCAGCAGCCCACGAGCTACAGGGAAATCGGCGACCCAGTACTTC.

This clonotype has at least ten counts. The chain links TRBV6-5 to TRBJ1-5; unclear D gene. CDR3 length: 13 amino acids. Trimming stripped 6 bases from V and 0 bases from J, with 6 bases between. CDR1 is MNHEY, CDR2 SVGAGI, per germline. The CDR3 coding sequence is TGTGCCAGCAGAACCTATAGCAATCAGCCCCAGCATTTT. As protein: CASRTYSNQPQHF.

This clonotype was counted at least ten times. CDR3 amino acids: CASSVELQGTEAFF. In nucleotides, the CDR3 is TGTGCCAGCAGCGTGGAGCTCCAGGGGACTGAAGCTTTCTTT. This sequence joins TRBV9 and TRBJ1-1; weak D call: TRBD1 (6 bases). The V and J ends lost 2 bases and 5 bases respectively, with 13 bases between them. In germline, CDR1 is SGDLS, CDR2 YYNGEE. This CDR3 spans 14 amino acids. The full variable domain, completed using reference TRBV9 and TRBJ1-1, is DSGVTQTPKHLITATGQRVTLRCSPRSGDLSVYWYQQSLDQGLQFLIQYYNGEERAKGNILERFSAQQFPDLHSELNLSSLELGDSALYFCASSVELQGTEAFFGQGTRLTVV.

This clonotype was observed at least ten times. This chain connects TRBV20-1 to TRBJ1-1, with a tentative D call TRBD1 (5 bases). The CDR3 contains 14 residues. Trimming cost V 1 base and J 11 bases, with 20 bases left between them. CDR1 is DFQATT, CDR2 SNEGSKA, per germline (reference sequence). CDR3 region: CSARVAGTRMVAFF. Here the CDR3 DNA reads TGCAGTGCTAGAGTTGCAGGGACCCGGATGGTGGCTTTCTTT.

This clonotype was detected many times. The V call is TRBV27, the J call TRBJ2-7; either TRBD1 or TRBD2 may fit D (5 bases each). CDR1 is MNHEY and CDR2 is SMNVEV in the germline V gene (reference sequence). The CDR3 has 15 residues. Trimming pared 6 bases from V and 0 bases from J, leaving 15 bases between. CDR3 coding DNA: TGTGCCAGCAGACTCCGGGACGGCCTCTCCTACGAGCAGTACTTC. Protein product: CASRLRDGLSYEQYF.

Notes on this clonotype: A single base separates this from a much larger clone, so it may be a read error. The chain recombines TRBV18 with TRBJ2-7, with no clear D. The V gene's germline CDR1 is KGHSH and CDR2 LQKENI. This CDR3 contains 14 residues. This CDR3 is CSSSPAASSYEQYF. CDR3 nucleotides: TGTTCCAGCTCACCGGCGGCAAGCTCCTACGAGCAGTACTTC.

This clonotype was observed many times. The CDR3 DNA follows: TGTGCCAGCAGAGAAAGGCTCCCAGCGGATGAGCAGTTCTTC. This sequence encodes CASRERLPADEQFF. This rearrangement joins TRBV12-3 or TRBV12-4 to TRBJ2-1, with TRBD2 as a possible D gene (5 bases). This CDR3 contains 14 residues. The germline V and J ends were trimmed by 6 bases and 8 bases, with 17 bases remaining between them.

There are a few counts of this clonotype. The chain combines TRBV19 with TRBJ2-5; the D gene is possibly TRBD2 (6 bases). CDR1 is LNHDA and CDR2 is SQIVND in the germline V gene (reference sequence). The CDR3 contains 13 residues. The V end was cut by 6 bases, the J end by 4 bases, with 12 bases between. The CDR3 region has the DNA TGTGCCAGTAGCGGGAGTGGGATAGAGACCCAGTACTTC. It translates to CASSGSGIETQYF.

In this sample, this clonotype turned up many times. This rearrangement joins TRBV30 to TRBJ2-2, with D unresolved. CDR1 GTSNPN and CDR2 SVGIG come from the germline V gene (reference sequence). The CDR3 contains 13 residues. The V gene lost 2 bases and the J gene lost 1 base, with 5 bases spanning the gap. The CDR3 reads CAWSSGNTGELFF. The CDR3 bases are TGTGCCTGGAGTTCAGGGAACACCGGGGAGCTGTTTTTT.

A few counts support this clonotype. This sequence joins TRBV2 and TRBJ2-7, with 7 bases that match TRBD2. The V gene end was trimmed by 4 bases and the J gene end by 2 bases; junction bases not matched to a gene: 11. Per germline, CDR1 SNHLY and CDR2 FYNNEI. The CDR3 extends over 16 amino acids. This CDR3 is CASSVRGRALTYEQYV. The CDR3 DNA reads as TGTGCCAGCAGTGTGCGAGGGAGGGCCCTTACCTACGAGCAGTACGTC.